A selection of T cell receptor beta chains follows, all from one sample in a study of beta chain features in type 1 diabetes. Repertoires were generated with immunoSEQ multiplex PCR, while TCRdb's copy carries only in-frame clones and drops some. Of some 360,000 clones listed, about 18% are singletons. The sequencing sample was made of naive CD4+ T cells from blood. The source is a woman younger than 30 in good health. Both conserved end residues are part of each CDR3. The D gene is left open where the match is weak. A row's size may be missing; if present it is once, few, many or a size class.

TRBJ2-1	.	TRBD2	TRBV5-1	CASSSGLAPYNEQFF	TGCGCCAGCAGCTCTGGACTAGCGCCCTACAATGAGCAGTTCTTC
TRBJ2-7	few	TRBD2	TRBV4-2	CASSLLAGTLYEQYF	TGTGCCAGCAGCCTCTTAGCGGGAACCTTATACGAGCAGTACTTC
TRBJ2-7	few	TRBD2	TRBV19	CASSRGTSGTPYEQYF	TGTGCCAGTAGTAGAGGGACTAGCGGGACACCCTACGAGCAGTACTTC
TRBJ1-5	.	.	TRBV27	CASRGRGVYSNQPQHF	TGTGCCAGCAGAGGCAGGGGCGTATATAGCAATCAGCCCCAGCATTTT
TRBJ1-5	few	.	TRBV2	CASSNGGGQPQHF	TGTGCCAGCAGTAATGGGGGAGGTCAGCCCCAGCATTTT
TRBJ1-2	.	.	TRBV30	CAWSGASYGYTF	TGTGCCTGGAGTGGCGCTTCCTATGGCTACACCTTC
TRBJ2-5	.	TRBD2	TRBV30	CAWSVQEASGGGETQYF	TGTGCCTGGAGTGTACAAGAGGCTAGCGGAGGAGGAGAGACCCAGTACTTC
TRBJ2-5	few	TRBD2	TRBV9	CASSVGPSGETQYF	TGTGCCAGCAGCGTAGGGCCTAGCGGGGAGACCCAGTACTTC
TRBJ1-6	few	.	TRBV4-1	CASSHGQSSYNSPLHF	TGCGCCAGCAGCCACGGACAGAGCTCCTATAATTCACCCCTCCACTTT
TRBJ2-5	few	TRBD2	TRBV4-1	CASSQEWGTNQETQYF	TGCGCCAGCAGCCAAGAGTGGGGGACTAATCAAGAGACCCAGTACTTC
TRBJ2-5	few	TRBD2	TRBV7-9	CASSQRTSGSVETQYF	TGTGCCAGCAGCCAGAGGACTAGCGGGAGTGTAGAGACCCAGTACTTC
TRBJ2-1	few	.	TRBV2	CASTTSSVLNEQFF	TGTGCCAGCACTACGAGTTCGGTGTTGAATGAGCAGTTCTTC
TRBJ2-2	few	.	TRBV5-1	CASSTQGIDTGELFF	TGCGCCAGCAGTACACAGGGAATTGACACCGGGGAGCTGTTTTTT
TRBJ1-5	few	.	TRBV5-6	CASSLTRAGYGNQPQHF	TGTGCCAGCAGCTTGACCCGGGCGGGCTACGGCAATCAGCCCCAGCATTTT
TRBJ1-5	.	.	TRBV18	CASSPVGNQPQHF	TGTGCCAGCTCACCGGTCGGTAATCAGCCCCAGCATTTT
TRBJ2-7	.	.	TRBV30	CAWSVQVYEQYF	TGTGCCTGGAGTGTCCAGGTCTACGAGCAGTACTTC
TRBJ2-6	few	.	TRBV5-1	CASSFRGGGISGANVLTF	TGCGCCAGCAGCTTCCGTGGAGGGGGCATTTCTGGGGCCAACGTCCTGACTTTC
TRBJ1-2	.	.	TRBV27	CASSFGTNYGYTF	TGTGCCAGCAGTTTTGGTACAAACTATGGCTACACCTTC
TRBJ1-6	.	.	TRBV19	CASSSSPGTHPGNSPLHF	TGTGCCAGTAGCTCCTCCCCCGGGACTCACCCGGGAAATTCACCCCTCCACTTT
TRBJ2-1	few	TRBD2	TRBV4-1	CASSRGGGGSSYNEQFF	TGCGCCAGCAGCCGCGGGGGGGGCGGCTCCTCCTACAATGAGCAGTTCTTC
TRBJ2-6	few	TRBD1	TRBV5-1	CASSPGTGGSVLTF	TGCGCCAGCAGCCCCGGGACAGGGGGCAGCGTCCTGACTTTC
TRBJ2-7	once	.	TRBV5-1	CASSLWAGATNEQYF	TGCGCCAGCAGCTTGTGGGCGGGGGCGACGAACGAGCAGTACTTC
TRBJ2-7	.	TRBD1	TRBV25-1	CASSSSGTGAYEQYF	TGTGCCAGCAGCAGTTCCGGGACAGGGGCCTACGAGCAGTACTTC
TRBJ2-7	few	.	TRBV30	CAWSAQRWSYEQYF	TGTGCCTGGAGTGCCCAGCGCTGGTCCTACGAGCAGTACTTC
TRBJ1-2	few	.	TRBV30	CAWSLLEGYTF	TGTGCCTGGAGCCTATTAGAGGGCTACACCTTC
TRBJ1-2	few	.	TRBV4-1	CASSPVGPTNYGYTF	TGCGCCAGCAGCCCCGTGGGGCCCACTAACTATGGCTACACCTTC
TRBJ2-7	.	.	TRBV7-9	CASSLARAVSYEQYF	TGTGCCAGCAGCTTAGCGCGGGCAGTCTCCTACGAGCAGTACTTC
TRBJ2-7	few	.	TRBV4-1	CASSQYTGFEQYF	TGCGCCAGCAGCCAATACACAGGGTTCGAGCAGTACTTC
TRBJ1-2	.	TRBD1	TRBV29-1	CSVDRTGEGQSYGYTF	TGCAGCGTTGATAGAACGGGCGAGGGACAGAGCTATGGCTACACCTTC